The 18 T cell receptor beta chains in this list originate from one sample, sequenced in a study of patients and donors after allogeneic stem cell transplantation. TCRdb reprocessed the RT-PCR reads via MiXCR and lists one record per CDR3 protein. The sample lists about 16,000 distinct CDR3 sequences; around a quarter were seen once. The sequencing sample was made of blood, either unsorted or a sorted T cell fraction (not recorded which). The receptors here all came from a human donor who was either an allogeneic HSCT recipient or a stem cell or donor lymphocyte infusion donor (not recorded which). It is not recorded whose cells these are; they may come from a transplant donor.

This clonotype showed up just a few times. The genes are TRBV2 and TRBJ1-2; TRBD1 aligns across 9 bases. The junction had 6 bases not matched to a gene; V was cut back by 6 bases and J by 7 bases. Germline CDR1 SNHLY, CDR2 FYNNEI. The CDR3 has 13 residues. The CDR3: CASRLGDRAGYTF. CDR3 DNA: TGTGCCAGCAGGCTTGGGGACAGGGCTGGCTACACCTTC.

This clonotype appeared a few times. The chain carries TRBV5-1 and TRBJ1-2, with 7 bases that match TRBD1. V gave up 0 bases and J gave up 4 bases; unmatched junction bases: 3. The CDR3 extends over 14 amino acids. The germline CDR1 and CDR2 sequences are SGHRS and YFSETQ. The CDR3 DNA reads TGCGCCAGCAGCTTGGCCGGGACAGTCTATGGCTACACCTTC. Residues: CASSLAGTVYGYTF.

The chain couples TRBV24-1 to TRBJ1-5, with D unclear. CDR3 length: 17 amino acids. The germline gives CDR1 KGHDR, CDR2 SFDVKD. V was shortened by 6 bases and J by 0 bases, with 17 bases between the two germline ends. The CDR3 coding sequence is TGTGCCACCAGTCGGGCAGGACTTTTTTATAGCAATCAGCCCCAGCATTTT. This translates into CATSRAGLFYSNQPQHF.

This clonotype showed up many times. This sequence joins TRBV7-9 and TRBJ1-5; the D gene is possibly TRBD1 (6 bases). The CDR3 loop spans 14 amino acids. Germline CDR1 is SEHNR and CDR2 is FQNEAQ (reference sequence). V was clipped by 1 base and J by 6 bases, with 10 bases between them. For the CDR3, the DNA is TGTGCCAGCAGCTTAGGGCCAGGGGTTCAGCCCCAGCATTTT. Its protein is CASSLGPGVQPQHF.

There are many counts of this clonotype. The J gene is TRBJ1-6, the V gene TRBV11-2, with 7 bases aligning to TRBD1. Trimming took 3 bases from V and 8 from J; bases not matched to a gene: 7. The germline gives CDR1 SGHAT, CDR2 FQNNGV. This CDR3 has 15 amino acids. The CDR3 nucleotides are TGTGCCAGCAGCTTGGCCGACAGGGTCGATTCACCCCTCCACTTT. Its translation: CASSLADRVDSPLHF.

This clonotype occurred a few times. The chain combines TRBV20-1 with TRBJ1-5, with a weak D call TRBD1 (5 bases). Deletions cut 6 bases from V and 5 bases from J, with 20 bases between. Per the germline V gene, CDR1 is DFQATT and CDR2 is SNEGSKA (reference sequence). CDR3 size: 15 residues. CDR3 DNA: TGCAGTGCCGGGGACCGACTTTGGGGACATCAGCCCCAGCATTTT. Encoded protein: CSAGDRLWGHQPQHF.

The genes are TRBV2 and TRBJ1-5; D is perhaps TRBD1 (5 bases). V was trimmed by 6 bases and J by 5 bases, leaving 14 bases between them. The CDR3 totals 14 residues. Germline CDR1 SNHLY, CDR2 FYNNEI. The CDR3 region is CASSSDTSDQPQHF. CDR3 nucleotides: TGTGCCAGCAGCTCGGACACAAGTGATCAGCCCCAGCATTTT.

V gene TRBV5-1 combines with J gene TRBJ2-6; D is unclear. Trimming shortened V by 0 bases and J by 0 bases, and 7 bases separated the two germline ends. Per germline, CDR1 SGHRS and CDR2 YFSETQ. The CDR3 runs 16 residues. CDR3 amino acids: CASSLGASSGANVLTF. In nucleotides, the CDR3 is TGCGCCAGCAGCTTGGGGGCCTCCTCTGGGGCCAACGTCCTGACTTTC.

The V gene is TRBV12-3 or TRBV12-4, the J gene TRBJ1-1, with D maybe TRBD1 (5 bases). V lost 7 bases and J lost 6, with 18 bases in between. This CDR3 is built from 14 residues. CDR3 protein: CASTLQVASAEAFF. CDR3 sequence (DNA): TGTGCCAGCACGTTACAGGTGGCTTCGGCTGAAGCTTTCTTT.

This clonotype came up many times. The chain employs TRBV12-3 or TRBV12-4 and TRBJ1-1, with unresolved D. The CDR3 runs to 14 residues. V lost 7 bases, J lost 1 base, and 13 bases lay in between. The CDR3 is CASTPRTRNTEAFF. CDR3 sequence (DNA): TGTGCCAGCACCCCCCGGACGAGGAACACTGAAGCTTTCTTT.

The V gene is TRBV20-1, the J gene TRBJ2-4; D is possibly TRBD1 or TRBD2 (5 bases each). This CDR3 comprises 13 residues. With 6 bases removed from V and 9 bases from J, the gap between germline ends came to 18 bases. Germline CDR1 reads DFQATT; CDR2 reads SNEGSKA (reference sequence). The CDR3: CSAGTYLSGIQYF. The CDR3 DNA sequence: TGCAGTGCCGGGACCTATCTTTCGGGCATTCAGTACTTC.

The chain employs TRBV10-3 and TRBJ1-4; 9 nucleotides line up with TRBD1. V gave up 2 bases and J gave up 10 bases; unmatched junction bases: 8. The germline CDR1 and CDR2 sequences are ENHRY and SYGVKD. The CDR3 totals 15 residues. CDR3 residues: CAISEQQGAIGKLFF. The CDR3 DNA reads TGTGCCATCAGTGAGCAACAGGGGGCGATTGGAAAACTGTTTTTT.

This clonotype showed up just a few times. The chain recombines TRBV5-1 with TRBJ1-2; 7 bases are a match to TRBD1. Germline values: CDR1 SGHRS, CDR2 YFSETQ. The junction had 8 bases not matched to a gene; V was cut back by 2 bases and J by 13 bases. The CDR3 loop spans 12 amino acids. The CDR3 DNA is TGCGCCAGCAGCTTTCCTACAGGGGAGGCCACCTTC. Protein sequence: CASSFPTGEATF.

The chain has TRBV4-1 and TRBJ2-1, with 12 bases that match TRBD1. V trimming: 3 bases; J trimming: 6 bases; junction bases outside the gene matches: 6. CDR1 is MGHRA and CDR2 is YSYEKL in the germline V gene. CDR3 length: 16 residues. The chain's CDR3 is CASSQSRDRGRNEQFF. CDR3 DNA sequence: TGCGCCAGCAGCCAGAGCCGGGACAGGGGGCGCAATGAGCAGTTCTTC.

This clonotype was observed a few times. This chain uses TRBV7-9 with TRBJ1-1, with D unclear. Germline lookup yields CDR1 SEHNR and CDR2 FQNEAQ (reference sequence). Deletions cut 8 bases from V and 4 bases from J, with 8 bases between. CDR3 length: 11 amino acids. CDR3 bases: TGTGCCAGCGATATTGGCACTGAAGCTTTCTTT. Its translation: CASDIGTEAFF.

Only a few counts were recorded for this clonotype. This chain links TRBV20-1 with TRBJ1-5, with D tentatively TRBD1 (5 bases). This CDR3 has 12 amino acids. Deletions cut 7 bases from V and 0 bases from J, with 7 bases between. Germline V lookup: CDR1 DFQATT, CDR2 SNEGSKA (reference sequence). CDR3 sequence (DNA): TGCAGTGTAGGGGCTAGCAATCAGCCCCAGCATTTT. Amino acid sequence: CSVGASNQPQHF.

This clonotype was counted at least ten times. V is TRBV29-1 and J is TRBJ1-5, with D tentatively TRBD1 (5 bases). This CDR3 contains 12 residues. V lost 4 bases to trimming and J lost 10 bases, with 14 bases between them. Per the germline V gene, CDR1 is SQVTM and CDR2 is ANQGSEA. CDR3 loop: CSVVEGFGPQHF. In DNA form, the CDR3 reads TGCAGCGTTGTGGAGGGGTTTGGTCCCCAGCATTTT. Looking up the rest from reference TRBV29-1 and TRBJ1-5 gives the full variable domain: SAVISQKPSRDICQRGTSLTIQCQVDSQVTMMFWYRQQPGQSLTLIATANQGSEATYESGFVIDKFPISRPNLTFSTLTVSNMSPEDSSIYLCSVVEGFGPQHFGDGTRLSIL.

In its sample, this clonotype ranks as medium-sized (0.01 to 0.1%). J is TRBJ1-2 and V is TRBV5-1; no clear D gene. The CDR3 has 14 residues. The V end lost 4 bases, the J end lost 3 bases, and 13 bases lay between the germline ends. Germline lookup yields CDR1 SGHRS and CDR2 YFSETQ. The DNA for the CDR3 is TGCGCCAGCAGCCCAGTAAATGTAGACTATGGCTACACCTTC. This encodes CASSPVNVDYGYTF.